The sequence of this TCR beta chain was determined in a study of blood T cell repertoires in COVID-19. Study information: T cells, B-cell-depleted T cells, or PBMCs supplied cDNA or gDNA.

The table came from immunoSEQ multiplex PCR; TCRdb's copy has only in-frame clones and leaves some out. The profile shows 90,000 to 150,000 clones, 85% to 90% of them singletons. Sequencing was done on a sample of peripheral blood. The sequence was collected from a man between 65 and 85 years old with active or convalescent COVID-19.

DNA for the CDR3: TGTGCCAGCAACCGATGGACAGGGGGCCCCGGGGAGCTGTTTTTT. The encoded protein is CASNRWTGGPGELFF. This sequence joins TRBV7-2 and TRBJ2-2; 11 bases fit TRBD1. Trimming removed 7 bases from V and 6 bases from J; junction bases left unmatched: 7. CDR1 and CDR2 (germline): SGHTA, FQGNSA. This CDR3 is built from 15 residues.